These T cell receptor beta chains were read from a single sample in a study of T cells after posttransplantation cyclophosphamide. Assay: immunoSEQ multiplex PCR; the TCRdb copy retains only in-frame clones and omits some. The sample comprises around 43,000 clones, about 91% of which are singletons, and roughly 2.9% rests with the top ten. Sample: PBMCs. The receptors shown here come from a woman between 50 and 59 years old in good health and a related stem cell transplant donor. CDR3s include the opening cysteine and the closing phenylalanine or tryptophan. A D gene is named only where the DNA matches it firmly. A row's size may be missing; if present it is once, few, many or a size class.

J gene: TRBJ2-7
CDR3 length: 16
D gene: .
clone size: .
V gene: TRBV25-1
CDR3 DNA: TGTGCCAGCAGTGAATCATTCGGGTTTGACGTCCACGAGCAGTACTTC
CDR3 protein: CASSESFGFDVHEQYF

J gene: TRBJ2-5
CDR3 length: 14
D gene: .
clone size: .
V gene: TRBV11-2
CDR3 DNA: TGTGCCAGCAGCTTTAATAGCATCCAAGAGACCCAGTACTTC
CDR3 protein: CASSFNSIQETQYF

J gene: TRBJ1-5
CDR3 length: 15
D gene: TRBD1
clone size: few
V gene: TRBV2
CDR3 DNA: TGTGCCAGCAGCGTCCAGGGGGCGAGCAATCAGCCCCAGCATTTT
CDR3 protein: CASSVQGASNQPQHF

J gene: TRBJ1-2
CDR3 length: 14
D gene: TRBD1
clone size: once
V gene: TRBV27
CDR3 DNA: TGTGCCAGCAGTTTAAGTGAGGGGGCGTTCGGCTACACCTTC
CDR3 protein: CASSLSEGAFGYTF

J gene: TRBJ2-7
CDR3 length: 16
D gene: .
clone size: .
V gene: TRBV10-3
CDR3 DNA: TGTGCCATCAGTGAGTCCCTGAGCGGCAGCTCCTACGAGCAGTACTTC
CDR3 protein: CAISESLSGSSYEQYF

J gene: TRBJ1-1
CDR3 length: 16
D gene: TRBD1
clone size: .
V gene: TRBV15
CDR3 DNA: TGTGCCACCAGCAAACCGGGACAGGGGGCGCGCACTGAAGCTTTCTTT
CDR3 protein: CATSKPGQGARTEAFF

J gene: TRBJ2-7
CDR3 length: 16
D gene: TRBD2
clone size: .
V gene: TRBV4-2
CDR3 DNA: TGTGCCAGCAGCCAAGTATCTCGGGGGGAATTGGAAGAGCAGTACTTC
CDR3 protein: CASSQVSRGELEEQYF

J gene: TRBJ2-1
CDR3 length: 15
D gene: TRBD2
clone size: .
V gene: TRBV5-1
CDR3 DNA: TGCGCCAGCAGTGCGGGAGGGGCGGGTTACAATGAGCAGTTCTTC
CDR3 protein: CASSAGGAGYNEQFF

J gene: TRBJ2-5
CDR3 length: 13
D gene: .
clone size: .
V gene: TRBV11-3
CDR3 DNA: TGTGCCAGCAGCTCGGAGATGCGGGAGACCCAGTACTTC
CDR3 protein: CASSSEMRETQYF

J gene: TRBJ2-5
CDR3 length: 14
D gene: TRBD1
clone size: once
V gene: TRBV9
CDR3 DNA: TGTGCCAGCAGCGTCGACAGGGCCAGAGAGACCCAGTACTTC
CDR3 protein: CASSVDRARETQYF

J gene: TRBJ1-2
CDR3 length: 13
D gene: .
clone size: .
V gene: TRBV27
CDR3 DNA: TGTGCCAGCAGTTTAACCCCGCGCTATGGCTACACCTTC
CDR3 protein: CASSLTPRYGYTF

J gene: TRBJ1-5
CDR3 length: 15
D gene: TRBD1
clone size: .
V gene: TRBV19
CDR3 DNA: TGTGCCAGTAGCGGGGACAGGGGGCGGAATCAGCCCCAGCATTTT
CDR3 protein: CASSGDRGRNQPQHF

J gene: TRBJ2-1
CDR3 length: 17
D gene: .
clone size: .
V gene: TRBV7-3
CDR3 DNA: TGTGCCAGCAGCCCCTCCCCTCAGGGCCGGCTCTACAATGAGCAGTTCTTC
CDR3 protein: CASSPSPQGRLYNEQFF

J gene: TRBJ2-6
CDR3 length: 17
D gene: .
clone size: .
V gene: TRBV10-3
CDR3 DNA: TGTGCCATCAGTGAGTCACCCAGGGTCTCTGGGGCCAACGTCCTGACTTTC
CDR3 protein: CAISESPRVSGANVLTF

J gene: TRBJ1-2
CDR3 length: 15
D gene: .
clone size: .
V gene: TRBV10-3
CDR3 DNA: TGTGCCATCAGTGGGACAGCCGACACTAACTATGGCTACACCTTC
CDR3 protein: CAISGTADTNYGYTF

J gene: TRBJ2-1
CDR3 length: 15
D gene: .
clone size: .
V gene: TRBV10-3
CDR3 DNA: TGTGCCATCAGTCCCGAGAGGACCAACAGCGGTGAGCAGTTCTTC
CDR3 protein: CAISPERTNSGEQFF

J gene: TRBJ2-7
CDR3 length: 14
D gene: .
clone size: .
V gene: TRBV27
CDR3 DNA: TGTGCCAGCAGGGAGACAGGAACCGTATACGAGCAGTACTTC
CDR3 protein: CASRETGTVYEQYF